Sequencing of this T cell receptor (beta chain) was carried out in a study of blood T cell repertoires in COVID-19. Study context: COVID-19 samples collected from the United States, Italy and Spain covered acute and convalescent phases. The cDNA or gDNA used as material had been derived from T cells, B-cell-depleted T cells, or PBMCs.

CDR3 length: 14 residues. V dropped 0 bases and J dropped 2 bases, with 5 bases sitting between them. Germline CDR1 is LGHDT and CDR2 is YNNKEL (reference sequence). Under the authors' procedure: Counts of nucleated cells, estimated from reference gene primer amplification, were obtained. The repertoire was sequenced with immunoSEQ multiplex PCR; TCRdb's copy has only in-frame clones and lacks some. The D gene and trimming were derived from the DNA, and the V and J assignments and clone size from that table. Of over 300,000 clones listed, about 82% are singletons. V and J are TRBV3-1 (or the pseudogene TRBV3-2) and TRBJ2-1; possibly TRBD2 for D (5 bases). The sequenced sample consisted of peripheral blood. This clonotype was obtained from a woman in her 50s with acute or convalescent COVID-19. This CDR3 reads CASSQEAAYNEQFF. DNA of the CDR3: TGTGCCAGCAGCCAAGAAGCGGCCTACAATGAGCAGTTCTTC.